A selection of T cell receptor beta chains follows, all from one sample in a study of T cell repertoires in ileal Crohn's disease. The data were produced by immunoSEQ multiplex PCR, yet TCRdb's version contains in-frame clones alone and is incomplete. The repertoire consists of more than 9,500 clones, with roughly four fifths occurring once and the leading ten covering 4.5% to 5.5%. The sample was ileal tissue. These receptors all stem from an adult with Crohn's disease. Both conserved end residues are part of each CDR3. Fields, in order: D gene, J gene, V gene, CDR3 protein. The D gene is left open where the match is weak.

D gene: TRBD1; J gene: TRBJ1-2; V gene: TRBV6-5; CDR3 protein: CASSPDRAYGYTF
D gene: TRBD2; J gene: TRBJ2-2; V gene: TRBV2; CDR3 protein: CAGTGRPSGRGTGELFF
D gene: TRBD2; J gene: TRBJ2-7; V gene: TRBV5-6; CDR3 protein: CASSWQAGETYEQYF
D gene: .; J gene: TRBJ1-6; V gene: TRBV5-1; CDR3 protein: CASSLVGQGHNSPLHF
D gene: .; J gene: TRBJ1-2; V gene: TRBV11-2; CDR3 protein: CASSPRGGVPTF
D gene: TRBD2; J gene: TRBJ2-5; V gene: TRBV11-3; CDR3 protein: CASSSGLAGGPGETQYF
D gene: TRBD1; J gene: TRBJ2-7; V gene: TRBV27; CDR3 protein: CASSLSRTGGFEQYF
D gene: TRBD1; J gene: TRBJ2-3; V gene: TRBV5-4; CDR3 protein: CASSFRDRGLNTQYF
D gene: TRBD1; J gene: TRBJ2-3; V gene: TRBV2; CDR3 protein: CASSPQGARTDTQYF
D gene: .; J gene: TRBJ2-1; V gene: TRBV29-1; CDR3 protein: CSARTAYNEQFF
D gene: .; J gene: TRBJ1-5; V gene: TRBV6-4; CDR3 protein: CASSEYPGGNQPQHF
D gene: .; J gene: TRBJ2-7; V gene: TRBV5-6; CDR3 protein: CASSFLQGTYEQYF
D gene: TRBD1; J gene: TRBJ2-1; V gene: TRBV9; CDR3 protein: CASSVVTGGPNEQFF
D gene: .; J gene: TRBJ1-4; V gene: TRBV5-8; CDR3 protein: CASSSGQYNEKLFF
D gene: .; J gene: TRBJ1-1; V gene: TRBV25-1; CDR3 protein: CASSAQDTEAFF
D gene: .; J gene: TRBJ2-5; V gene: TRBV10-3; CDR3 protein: CAISRGQETQYF
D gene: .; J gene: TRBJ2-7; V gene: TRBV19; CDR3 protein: CASSIRVFYEQYF
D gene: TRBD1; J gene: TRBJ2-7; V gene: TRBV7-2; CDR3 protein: CASSLVDRVTYEQYF
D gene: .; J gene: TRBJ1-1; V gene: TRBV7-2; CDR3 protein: CASSLGGITEAFF
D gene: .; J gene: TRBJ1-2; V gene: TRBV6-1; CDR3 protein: CASSETGWGLNGVYTF
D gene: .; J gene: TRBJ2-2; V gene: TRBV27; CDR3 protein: CASSREIGGARAGELFF
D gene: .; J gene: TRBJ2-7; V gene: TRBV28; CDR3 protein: CASSLPPTGNSYEQYF
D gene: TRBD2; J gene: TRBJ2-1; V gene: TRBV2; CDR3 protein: CASSGLAGVGEQFF
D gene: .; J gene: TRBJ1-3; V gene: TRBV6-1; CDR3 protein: CASSGTSLSGNTIYF
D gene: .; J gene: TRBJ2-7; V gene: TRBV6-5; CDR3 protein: CASSYSAGSYEQYF
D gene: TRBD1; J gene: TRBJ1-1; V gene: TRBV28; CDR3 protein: CASRGQGVNTEAFF
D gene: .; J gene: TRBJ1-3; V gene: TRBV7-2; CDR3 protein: CASSLVGVSGNTIYF
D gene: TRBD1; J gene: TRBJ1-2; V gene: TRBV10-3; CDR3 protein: CAISAGQGNGYTF
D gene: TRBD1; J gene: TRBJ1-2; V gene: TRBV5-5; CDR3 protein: CASSLGQGTNYGYTF
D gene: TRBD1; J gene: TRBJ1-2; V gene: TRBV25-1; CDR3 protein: CASSEGDRVYRGYTF
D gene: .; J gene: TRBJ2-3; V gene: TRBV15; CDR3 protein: CATSRVGGLVYREDTQYF
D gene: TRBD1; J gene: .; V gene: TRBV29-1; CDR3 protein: CSAGTGTYEQYF
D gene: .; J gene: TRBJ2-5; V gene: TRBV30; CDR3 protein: CASGYGGLKETQYF
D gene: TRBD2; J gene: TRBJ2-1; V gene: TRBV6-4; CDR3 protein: CASSDREGDEQFF
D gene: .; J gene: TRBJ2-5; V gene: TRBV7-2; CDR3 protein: CASSLGAPGEGETQYF
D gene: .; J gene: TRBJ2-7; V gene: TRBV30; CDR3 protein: CAWSRQGLSYEQYF
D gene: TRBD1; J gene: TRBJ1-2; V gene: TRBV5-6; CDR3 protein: CASSAGTGAYGYTF
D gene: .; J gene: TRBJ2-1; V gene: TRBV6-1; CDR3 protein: CASSTGSPYNEQFF
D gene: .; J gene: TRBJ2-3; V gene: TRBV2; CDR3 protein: CASSRRGTDTQYF
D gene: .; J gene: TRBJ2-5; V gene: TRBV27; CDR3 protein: CASSFTGSRAQYF
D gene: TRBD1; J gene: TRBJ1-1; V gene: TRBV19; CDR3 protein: CASSIDSGGLGAFF
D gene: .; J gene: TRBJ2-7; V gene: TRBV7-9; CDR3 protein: CASSNPPGEQYF
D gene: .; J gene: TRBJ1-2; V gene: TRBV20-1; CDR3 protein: CSVRVDYGYTF
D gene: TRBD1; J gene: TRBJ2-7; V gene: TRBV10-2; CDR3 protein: CASSDPGTGSSYEQYF
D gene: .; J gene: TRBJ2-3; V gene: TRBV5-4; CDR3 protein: CASSPQAGVTDTQYF
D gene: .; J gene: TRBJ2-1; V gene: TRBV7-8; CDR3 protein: CASSLKREVTYNEQFF